These 31 T cell receptor beta chains originate from one sample sequenced in a study of blood T cell repertoires in COVID-19. The assay was immunoSEQ multiplex PCR, and TCRdb's table has in-frame clones only and misses some. The table has around 190,000 clones, less than 85% seen once. The sample consisted of peripheral blood. The receptors were sampled from a human donor in a cohort sampled during active COVID-19.

This clone occurred once. The rearrangement uses TRBV5-1 and TRBJ1-2; 8 positions agree with TRBD1. The germline CDR1 and CDR2 sequences are SGHRS and YFSETQ. This CDR3 is 15 amino acids long. V lost 4 bases to trimming and J lost 4 bases; unmatched junction nucleotides: 9. In DNA, the CDR3 is TGCGCCAGCAGCCCCTCCGGGACAGGCGTCTATGGCTACACCTTC. Protein product: CASSPSGTGVYGYTF.

The rearrangement uses TRBV5-5 and TRBJ1-2; unclear D gene. There are 15 residues in the CDR3. The germline V gene encodes CDR1 SGHKS and CDR2 YYEKEE (reference sequence). The germline V and J ends were trimmed by 3 bases and 6 bases, with 18 bases remaining between them. CDR3 amino acids: CASSSTILRDHGYTF. CDR3 nucleotide sequence: TGTGCCAGCAGCTCAACAATCCTCCGGGATCATGGCTACACCTTC.

Of note for this clone: Other nucleotide sequences from this sample produce the same CDR3. V usage is TRBV10-3 and J usage is TRBJ2-2; TRBD1 is a possible D gene (6 bases). V lost 8 bases and J lost 2, with 12 bases in between. Germline assignment: CDR1 ENHRY and CDR2 SYGVKD. The CDR3 contains 14 residues. CDR3 residues: CAIRTGGNTGELFF. The DNA of the CDR3 is TGTGCCATCCGGACTGGGGGCAACACCGGGGAGCTGTTTTTT.

J is TRBJ2-1 and V is TRBV9, with 14 bases aligning to TRBD2. J was trimmed by 8 bases and V by 0 bases; bases with no gene match: 7. CDR1 is SGDLS, CDR2 YYNGEE, per germline. There are 17 residues in the CDR3. The CDR3, as DNA: TGTGCCAGCAGCGTAGATGCGGGACTAGCGGGGGCCCATGAGCAGTTCTTC. Translating gives CASSVDAGLAGAHEQFF.

The rearrangement uses TRBV19 and TRBJ1-4; no reliable D call. Germline V lookup: CDR1 LNHDA, CDR2 SQIVND (reference sequence). With 5 bases removed from V and 8 bases from J, the gap between germline ends came to 9 bases. This CDR3 spans 12 amino acids. The CDR3 is CASSPGAEKLFF. The CDR3 DNA reads TGTGCCAGTAGTCCCGGTGCGGAAAAACTGTTTTTT.

The genes are TRBV4-1 and TRBJ2-2, with a weak D call TRBD2 (5 bases). Trimming shortened V by 4 bases and J by 1 base, and 13 bases separated the two germline ends. Germline lookup yields CDR1 MGHRA and CDR2 YSYEKL. The CDR3 is made up of 16 amino acids. The CDR3 protein is CASSPGMSENTGELFF. The CDR3 DNA is TGCGCCAGCAGCCCCGGGATGTCCGAGAACACCGGGGAGCTGTTTTTT.

The rearrangement joins TRBV3-1 (or the pseudogene TRBV3-2) to TRBJ2-1, with 9 bases identical to TRBD2. This CDR3 is 16 amino acids long. V gave up 2 bases and J gave up 2 bases; unmatched junction bases: 4. Germline V CDR1 and CDR2: LGHDT, YNNKEL (reference sequence). CDR3 DNA sequence: TGTGCCAGCAGCCAACCGGGACTAGCAACCTACAATGAGCAGTTCTTC. It encodes CASSQPGLATYNEQFF.

The gene calls are TRBV3-1 (or the pseudogene TRBV3-2) and TRBJ1-1; D not certain. CDR1 is LGHDT and CDR2 is YNNKEL in the germline V gene (reference sequence). This CDR3 spans 16 amino acids. V was shortened by 4 bases and J by 3 bases, with 18 bases between the two germline ends. CDR3 bases: TGTGCCAGCAGCCCGACCCGAATAGGCGGGGACACTGAAGCTTTCTTT. This codes for CASSPTRIGGDTEAFF.

The J gene is TRBJ2-7, the V gene TRBV18; D unclear. The CDR3 sequence is 15 residues long. Per germline, CDR1 KGHSH and CDR2 LQKENI. V lost 0 bases, J lost 2 bases, and 11 bases lay in between. Written as DNA, the CDR3 is TGTGCCAGCTCACCACCGTCAGTTGCTCCCTACGAGCAGTACTTC. It yields the protein CASSPPSVAPYEQYF.

This clone appeared a single time. The V call is TRBV7-9, the J call TRBJ2-7, with TRBD1 matching 9 bases. Per the germline V gene, CDR1 is SEHNR and CDR2 is FQNEAQ (reference sequence). The CDR3 consists of 14 residues. V shed 3 bases, J shed 2 bases, and the junction held 2 bases outside the gene matches. The CDR3 region is CASSFRDRAYEQYF. As DNA, the CDR3 is TGTGCCAGCAGCTTCCGGGACAGGGCCTACGAGCAGTACTTC.

This clone was recorded only once. The chain is built from TRBV5-1 and TRBJ2-1; TRBD2 matches at 9 bases. The CDR3 sequence is 17 residues long. Losses at the gene ends were 4 bases for V and 8 bases for J; bases not matched to a gene: 16. Germline assignment: CDR1 SGHRS and CDR2 YFSETQ. The CDR3 sequence: CASSLASGGGASHEQFF. The CDR3 nucleotides are TGCGCCAGCAGCCTAGCTTCGGGCGGGGGGGCCTCCCATGAGCAGTTCTTC.

The CDR3: CASSPGTGGYTQYF. Here the CDR3 DNA reads TGTGCCAGCAGTCCCGGGACAGGGGGATATACGCAGTATTTT. The rearrangement uses TRBV27 and TRBJ2-3; TRBD1 matches 11 bases. Germline V CDR1 and CDR2: MNHEY, SMNVEV (reference sequence). V dropped 5 bases and J dropped 7; count of bases not matched to a gene: 5. The CDR3 loop spans 14 amino acids.

The J gene is TRBJ2-7, the V gene TRBV15, with TRBD2 matching 10 bases. The germline CDR1 and CDR2 sequences are LNHNV and YYDKDF (reference sequence). V was pared by 2 bases and J by 3 bases, with 4 bases of the junction left unmatched. The CDR3 contains 15 residues. The CDR3 DNA reads as TGTGCCACCAGCAGACTAGCGGGGGCCAACTACGAGCAGTACTTC. Its protein is CATSRLAGANYEQYF.

The rearrangement joins TRBV27 to TRBJ2-6, with 10 bases lining up with TRBD1. CDR1 and CDR2 from the germline V gene are MNHEY and SMNVEV (reference sequence). The CDR3 extends over 19 amino acids. J lost 2 bases, V lost 0 bases, and 7 bases had no gene match. CDR3 sequence (DNA): TGTGCCAGCAGTTTATCGATGGGGACAGGGGACGCTGGGGCCAACGTCCTGACTTTC. It specifies CASSLSMGTGDAGANVLTF.

This clone occurred a few times. The chain employs TRBV5-1 and TRBJ1-1; TRBD1 matches at 9 bases. The CDR3 consists of 14 residues. Germline CDR1 and CDR2: SGHRS and YFSETQ. V shed 4 bases, J shed 6 bases, and the junction held 7 bases outside the gene matches. The CDR3: CASSPRTGDAEAFF. CDR3 bases: TGCGCCAGCAGCCCACGGACAGGGGACGCTGAAGCTTTCTTT.

The rearrangement joins TRBV6-5 to TRBJ2-5; tentatively, D is TRBD1 (6 bases). CDR3 length equals 15 residues. CDR1 MNHEY and CDR2 SVGAGI come from the germline V gene. V was pared by 0 bases and J by 5 bases, with 13 bases between. The CDR3: CASSYSRGISETQYF. CDR3 DNA: TGTGCCAGCAGTTACTCGAGGGGGATATCGGAGACCCAGTACTTC.

This clone was observed a single time. J is TRBJ1-5 and V is TRBV10-2; 8 bases align to TRBD1. This CDR3 is 13 amino acids long. V dropped 5 bases and J dropped 4; count of bases not matched to a gene: 1. Germline V gene sequence: CDR1 WSHSY, CDR2 SAAADI. CDR3 sequence reads: CASSTGGNQPQHF. CDR3 nucleotides: TGCGCCAGCAGTACAGGGGGAAATCAGCCCCAGCATTTT.

The genes are TRBV20-1 and TRBJ1-4, with TRBD1 identical over 8 bases. The germline V gene encodes CDR1 DFQATT and CDR2 SNEGSKA (reference sequence). V lost 3 bases, J lost 8 bases, and 8 bases stayed unmatched. The CDR3 spans 14 residues. The CDR3 protein is CSASHGQGREKLFF. CDR3 nucleotide sequence: TGCAGTGCTAGTCACGGACAGGGACGCGAAAAACTGTTTTTT.

This clone occurred once. V usage is TRBV7-3 and J usage is TRBJ2-2, with TRBD2 matching 9 bases. The CDR3 runs to 16 residues. Germline values: CDR1 SGHTA, CDR2 FQGTGA. Trimming cost V 4 bases and J 1 base; bases outside gene matches: 4. The CDR3 DNA sequence: TGTGCCAGCAGCTCGCAAGCGGGGGGGAACACCGGGGAGCTGTTTTTT. Residues: CASSSQAGGNTGELFF.

This clone was seen a handful of times. The CDR3 loop is CASSLASLAVNTGELFF. For the CDR3, the DNA is TGCGCCAGCAGCTTGGCCTCACTAGCGGTGAACACCGGGGAGCTGTTTTTT. The chain employs TRBV5-1 and TRBJ2-2, with TRBD2 matching over 8 bases. The CDR3 runs 17 residues. CDR1 SGHRS and CDR2 YFSETQ come from the germline V gene. With V trimmed by 0 bases and J by 1 base, 5 bases remained unmatched.

In the case of this clone: The same CDR3 can be traced to other DNA sequences in this sample. The genes are TRBV5-4 and TRBJ1-2; possible D gene TRBD1, 5 bases. CDR1 SGHNT and CDR2 YYREEE come from the germline V gene (reference sequence). V lost 1 base, J lost 1 base, and 5 bases lay in between. The CDR3 extends over 13 amino acids. The CDR3 DNA is TGTGCCAGCAGCTTGCAGGGTAACTATGGCTACACCTTC. Translation: CASSLQGNYGYTF. Complete variable domain (other parts from reference TRBV5-4 and TRBJ1-2): ETGVTQSPTHLIKTRGQQVTLRCSSQSGHNTVSWYQQALGQGPQFIFQYYREEENGRGNFPPRFSGLQFPNYSSELNVNALELDDSALYLCASSLQGNYGYTFGSGTRLTVV.

The chain couples TRBV21-1 to TRBJ2-4; the D call in the table, TRBD1, was not verified against the DNA. TRBV21-1 has pseudogene status. The CDR3 length is 14 residues. The CDR3, as DNA: TGTGCCAGCAGCAAGGCCCTAGCCAAAAACATTCAGTACTTC. It encodes CASSKALAKNIQYF.

The chain recombines TRBV2 with TRBJ1-2; TRBD1 is a possible D gene (6 bases). V lost 10 bases, J lost 0 bases, and 21 bases lay in between. This CDR3 spans 16 amino acids. Per the germline V gene, CDR1 is SNHLY and CDR2 is FYNNEI. This CDR3 reads CATQAVQGWTNYGYTF. The CDR3 bases are TGTGCCACCCAGGCCGTACAGGGTTGGACTAACTATGGCTACACCTTC.

The chain is built from TRBV11-2 and TRBJ2-5, with 7 bases lining up with TRBD2. Unmatched junction bases numbered 13, after V lost 5 bases and J lost 4 bases. The CDR3 length is 16 residues. Germline V gene sequence: CDR1 SGHAT, CDR2 FQNNGV. The CDR3 nucleotides read TGTGCCAGCAGCCTAGGGACTCGAACGGGGGGAGAGACCCAGTACTTC. Translating it yields CASSLGTRTGGETQYF.

The chain carries TRBV29-1 and TRBJ1-3; D unresolved. The germline CDR1 and CDR2 sequences are SQVTM and ANQGSEA. CDR3 length: 15 amino acids. The V end lost 0 bases, the J end lost 4 bases, and 13 bases lay between the germline ends. In DNA form, the CDR3 reads TGCAGCGTTGAAGAAGAGGTTTCGCGGGGAAACACCATATATTTT. Translated, it gives CSVEEEVSRGNTIYF.

The chain combines TRBV21-1 with TRBJ2-7; the table's D call, TRBD1, was not checked against the DNA. TRBV21-1 is termed a pseudogene. The CDR3 extends over 17 amino acids. CDR3 nucleotide sequence: TGTGCCAGCAGCAAAGAACGGACAGATCGGACCTCCTACGAGCAGTACTTC. Translation gives CASSKERTDRTSYEQYF.

V is TRBV18 and J is TRBJ2-7, with TRBD1 identical over 7 bases. Trimming took 3 bases from V and 3 from J; bases not matched to a gene: 8. The CDR3 has 15 amino acids. Germline loops: CDR1 KGHSH, CDR2 LQKENI. This chain's CDR3 is CASSPRAGGHYEQYF. CDR3 DNA: TGTGCCAGCTCACCGCGGGCAGGGGGTCACTACGAGCAGTACTTC.

The rearrangement uses TRBV9 and TRBJ1-1; a weak D match, TRBD1 (5 bases). V was shortened by 4 bases and J by 5 bases, with 9 bases between the two germline ends. CDR3 length: 12 amino acids. Germline V gene data show CDR1 as SGDLS and CDR2 as YYNGEE. The CDR3 sequence is CASSPGWTEAFF. CDR3 sequence (DNA): TGTGCCAGCAGCCCAGGGTGGACTGAAGCTTTCTTT.

This clone was picked up one time. The chain links TRBV5-1 to TRBJ2-7, with 8 bases fitting TRBD1. Germline CDR1 reads SGHRS; CDR2 reads YFSETQ. The V and J ends lost 1 base and 6 bases, in that order; junction bases with no gene match: 9. CDR3 size: 15 residues. The CDR3 nucleotides read TGCGCCAGCAGCTTGTTGGGCGACAGGGGTGGCGAGCAGTACTTC. Translating gives CASSLLGDRGGEQYF.

The V and J genes are TRBV6-5 and TRBJ1-5, with a possible D match to TRBD1 (6 bases). The V gene lost 3 bases and the J gene lost 10 bases, with 13 bases spanning the gap. Per the germline V gene, CDR1 is MNHEY and CDR2 is SVGAGI. This CDR3 has 13 amino acids. In DNA form, the CDR3 reads TGTGCCAGCAGTTATTCCCGGGACAACCCCCAGCATTTT. It translates to CASSYSRDNPQHF.

The sample holds one count of this clone. The rearrangement joins TRBV5-1 to TRBJ2-2; D gene ambiguous. Per germline, CDR1 SGHRS and CDR2 YFSETQ. This CDR3 region has 17 residues. V lost 3 bases, J lost 4 bases, and 19 bases lay in between. Here the CDR3 reads CASSSVLVSSGTGELFF. The DNA of the CDR3 is TGCGCCAGCAGCTCCGTGCTAGTTTCGTCGGGCACCGGGGAGCTGTTTTTT.